The clone carrying this TCR beta chain occurred many times. This entry belongs to a study of naive and memory T cell subsets. Both TRBC1 and TRBC2 were covered by a beta constant-region primer of two equimolar oligonucleotides. Ligated cDNA was amplified by four rounds of PCR with nested alpha and beta constant-region primers and SP2. TCRdb redid the calling of the UMI-ligation and nested PCR reads with MiXCR, one entry per CDR3 protein. The sample records over 8,500 distinct CDR3 sequences, around 5.6% being singletons. Trimming took 10 bases from V and 11 from J, leaving 21 bases between them. CDR1 is MNHEY, CDR2 SVGEGT, per germline. The CDR3 loop spans 13 amino acids.

The clonotype comes from a human donor in good health. The material sequenced was CD4+ TEMRA cells from blood. Specified subset: effector memory re-expressing CD45RA, CD45RA+ CD27-. The chain recombines TRBV6-2 or TRBV6-3 with TRBJ2-1; D might be TRBD1 (6 bases). The CDR3 bases are TGTGCCACACGACATGGGACATACCCTAAGCAGTTCTTC. It encodes CATRHGTYPKQFF.